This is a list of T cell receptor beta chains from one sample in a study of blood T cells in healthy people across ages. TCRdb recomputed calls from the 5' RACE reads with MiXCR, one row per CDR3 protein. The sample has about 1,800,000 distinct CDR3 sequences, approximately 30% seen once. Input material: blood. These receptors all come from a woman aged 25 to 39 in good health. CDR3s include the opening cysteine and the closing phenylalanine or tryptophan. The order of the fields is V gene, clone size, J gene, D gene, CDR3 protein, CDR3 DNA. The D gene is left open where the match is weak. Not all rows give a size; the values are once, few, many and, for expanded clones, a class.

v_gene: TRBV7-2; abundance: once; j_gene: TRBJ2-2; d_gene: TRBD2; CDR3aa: CASSLTPAGGANTGELFF; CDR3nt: TGTGCCAGCAGCTTAACACCAGCGGGAGGGGCGAACACCGGGGAGCTGTTTTTT
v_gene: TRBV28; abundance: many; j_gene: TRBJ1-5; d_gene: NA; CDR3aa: CASRGNQPQHF; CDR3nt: TGTGCCAGCAGGGGCAATCAGCCCCAGCATTTT
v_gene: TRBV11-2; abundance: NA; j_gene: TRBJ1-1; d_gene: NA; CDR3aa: CASTLLGRGNTEAFF; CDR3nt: TGTGCCAGCACCCTTCTGGGACGGGGGAACACTGAAGCTTTCTTT
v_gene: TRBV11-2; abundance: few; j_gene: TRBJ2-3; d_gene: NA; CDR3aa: CASSYLPDTDTQYF; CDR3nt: TGCGCCAGCAGCTATCTCCCGGACACAGATACGCAGTATTTT
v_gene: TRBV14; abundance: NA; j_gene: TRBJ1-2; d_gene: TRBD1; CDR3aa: CASSRRWGQGLDYGYTF; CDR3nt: TGTGCCAGCAGCCGCCGATGGGGACAGGGCCTTGACTATGGCTACACCTTC
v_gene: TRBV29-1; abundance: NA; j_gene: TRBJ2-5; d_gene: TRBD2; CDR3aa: CSVDRGGKMYF; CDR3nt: TGCAGCGTTGATAGGGGAGGGAAGATGTACTTC
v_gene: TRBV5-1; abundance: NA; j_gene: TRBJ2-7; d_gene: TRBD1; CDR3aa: CASSPSGTGKYEQYF; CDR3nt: TGCGCCAGCAGCCCCTCCGGGACAGGGAAGTACGAGCAGTACTTC
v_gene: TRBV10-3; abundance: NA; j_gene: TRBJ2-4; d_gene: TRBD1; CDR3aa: CAIGPGQGVKNIQDF; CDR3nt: TGTGCCATCGGTCCGGGACAGGGAGTCAAAAACATTCAGGACTTC
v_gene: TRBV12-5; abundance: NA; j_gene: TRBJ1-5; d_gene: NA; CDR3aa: CASALGPASNQPQHF; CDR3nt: TGTGCTAGTGCCCTTGGACCAGCTAGCAATCAGCCCCAGCATTTT
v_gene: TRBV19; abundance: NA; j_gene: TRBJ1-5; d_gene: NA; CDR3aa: CASSLGYLPQHF; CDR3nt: TGTGCCAGTAGCTTGGGGTACTTGCCCCAGCATTTT
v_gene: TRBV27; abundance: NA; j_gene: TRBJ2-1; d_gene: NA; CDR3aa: CASREGYNEQFF; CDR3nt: TGTGCCAGCAGAGAGGGGTACAATGAGCAGTTCTTC
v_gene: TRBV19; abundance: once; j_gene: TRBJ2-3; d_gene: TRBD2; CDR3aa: CASSKTTPSGGTDTQYF; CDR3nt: TGTGCCAGTAGTAAAACGACGCCTAGCGGGGGCACAGATACGCAGTATTTT
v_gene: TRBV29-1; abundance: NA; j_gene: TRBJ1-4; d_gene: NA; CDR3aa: CSVVLTQEAEKLFF; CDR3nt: TGCAGCGTTGTTTTAACACAGGAGGCGGAAAAACTGTTTTTT
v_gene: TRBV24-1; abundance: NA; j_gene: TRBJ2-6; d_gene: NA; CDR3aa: CATEGRGANVLTF; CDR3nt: TGTGCCACCGAGGGGCGCGGGGCCAACGTCCTGACTTTC
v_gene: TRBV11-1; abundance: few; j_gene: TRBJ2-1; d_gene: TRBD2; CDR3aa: CASTESGLVDEQFF; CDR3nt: TGTGCCAGCACCGAGAGCGGACTAGTGGATGAGCAGTTCTTC
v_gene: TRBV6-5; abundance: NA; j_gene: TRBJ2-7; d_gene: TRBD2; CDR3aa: CASSSPAGVVYEQYF; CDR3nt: TGTGCCAGCAGTTCGCCAGCGGGAGTCGTGTACGAGCAGTACTTC
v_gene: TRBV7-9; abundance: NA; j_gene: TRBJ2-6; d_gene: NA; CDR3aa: CASRGYSGANVLTF; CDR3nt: TGTGCCAGCCGGGGGTATTCTGGGGCCAACGTCCTGACTTTC
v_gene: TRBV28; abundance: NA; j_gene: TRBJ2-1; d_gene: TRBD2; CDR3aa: CASSSRTSGGGSNEQFF; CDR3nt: TGTGCCAGCAGTTCTCGGACTAGCGGGGGGGGGAGCAATGAGCAGTTCTTC
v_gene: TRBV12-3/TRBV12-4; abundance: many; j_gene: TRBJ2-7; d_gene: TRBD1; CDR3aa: CASSLTGTGYVQYF; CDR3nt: TGTGCCAGCAGTTTAACCGGGACAGGGTACGTGCAGTACTTC
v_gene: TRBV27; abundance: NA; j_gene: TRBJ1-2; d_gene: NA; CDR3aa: CASSTGGWDGYTF; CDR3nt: TGTGCCAGCTCCACGGGGGGCTGGGATGGCTACACCTTC
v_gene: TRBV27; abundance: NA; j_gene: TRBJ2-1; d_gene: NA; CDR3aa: CASSLAPGQLNNEQFF; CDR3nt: TGTGCCAGCAGTTTAGCACCAGGACAGTTAAACAATGAGCAGTTCTTC
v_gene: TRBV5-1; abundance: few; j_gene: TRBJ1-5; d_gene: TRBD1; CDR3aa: CASSDGQGGSQPQHF; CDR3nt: TGCGCCAGCAGCGACGGACAGGGCGGATCCCAGCCCCAGCATTTT
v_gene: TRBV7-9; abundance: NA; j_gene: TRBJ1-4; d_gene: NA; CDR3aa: CASRREGTNEKLFF; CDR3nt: TGTGCCAGCAGAAGGGAGGGAACTAATGAAAAACTGTTTTTT
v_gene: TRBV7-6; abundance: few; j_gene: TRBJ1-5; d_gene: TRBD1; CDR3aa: CASSTDRGVSNQPQHF; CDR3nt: TGTGCCAGCAGCACGGACAGGGGTGTGAGCAATCAGCCCCAGCATTTT
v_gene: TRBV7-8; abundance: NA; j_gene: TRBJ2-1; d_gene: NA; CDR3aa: CASSIELGRGNEQFF; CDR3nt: TGTGCCAGCAGCATAGAACTGGGCAGAGGGAATGAGCAGTTCTTC
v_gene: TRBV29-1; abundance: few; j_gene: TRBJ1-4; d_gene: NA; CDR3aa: CSVGSRPTNEKLFF; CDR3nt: TGCAGCGTTGGATCCAGGCCTACTAATGAAAAACTGTTTTTT
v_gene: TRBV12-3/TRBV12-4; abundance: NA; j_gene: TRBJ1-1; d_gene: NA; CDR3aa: CASLRGDTNTEAFF; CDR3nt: TGTGCCAGTCTGAGAGGGGACACGAACACTGAAGCTTTCTTT
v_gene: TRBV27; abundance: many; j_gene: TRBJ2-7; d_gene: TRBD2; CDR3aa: CASRLGLGYEQYF; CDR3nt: TGTGCCAGCAGGCTGGGACTAGGCTACGAGCAGTACTTC
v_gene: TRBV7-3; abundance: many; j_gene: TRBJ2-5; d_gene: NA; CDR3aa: CASSLTGRGLVGETQYF; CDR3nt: TGTGCCAGCAGTCTAACCGGGCGAGGGCTAGTAGGGGAGACCCAGTACTTC
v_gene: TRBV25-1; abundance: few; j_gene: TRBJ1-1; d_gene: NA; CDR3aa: CASSEPGTTTRTEAFF; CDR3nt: TGTGCCAGCAGTGAGCCCGGCACCACGACGAGGACTGAAGCTTTCTTT
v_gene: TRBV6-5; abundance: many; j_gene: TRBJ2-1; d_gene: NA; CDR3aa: CASSYTDSYNEQFF; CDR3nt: TGTGCCAGCAGTTACACGGACAGCTACAATGAGCAGTTCTTC
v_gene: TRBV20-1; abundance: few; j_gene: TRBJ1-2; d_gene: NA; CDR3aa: CSASPRDGSYGYTF; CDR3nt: TGCAGTGCTAGCCCCCGGGACGGGAGCTATGGCTACACCTTC
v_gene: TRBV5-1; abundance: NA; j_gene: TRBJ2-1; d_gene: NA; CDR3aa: CASSLGPGADRNEQFF; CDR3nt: TGCGCCAGCAGCTTGGGGCCGGGAGCGGACCGGAATGAGCAGTTCTTC
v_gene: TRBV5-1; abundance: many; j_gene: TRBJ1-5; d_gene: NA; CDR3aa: CASSSEGNQPQHF; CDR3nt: TGCGCCAGCAGCTCCGAGGGGAATCAGCCCCAGCATTTT
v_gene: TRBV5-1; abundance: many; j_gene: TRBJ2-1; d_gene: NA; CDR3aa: CASTSWMGERSNNEQFF; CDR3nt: TGCGCCAGCACCTCTTGGATGGGGGAACGGTCGAACAATGAGCAGTTCTTC
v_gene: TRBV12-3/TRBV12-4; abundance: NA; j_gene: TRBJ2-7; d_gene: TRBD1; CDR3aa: CACSFWAGGAYEQYF; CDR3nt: TGTGCCTGCAGTTTTTGGGCAGGGGGCGCCTACGAGCAGTACTTC
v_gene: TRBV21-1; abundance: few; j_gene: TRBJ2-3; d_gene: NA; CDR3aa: CASSSTSGGTSTDTQYF; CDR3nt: TGTGCCAGCAGCAGTACTAGCGGGGGGACTAGCACAGATACGCAGTATTTT
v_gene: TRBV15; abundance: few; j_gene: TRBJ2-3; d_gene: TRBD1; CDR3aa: CATSSRTGRDTQYF; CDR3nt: TGTGCCACCAGCAGTCGGACAGGGAGAGATACGCAGTATTTT
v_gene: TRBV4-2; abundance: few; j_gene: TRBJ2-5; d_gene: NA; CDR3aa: CASSQDLLYQETQYF; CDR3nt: TGTGCCAGCAGCCAAGATCTACTTTACCAAGAGACCCAGTACTTC
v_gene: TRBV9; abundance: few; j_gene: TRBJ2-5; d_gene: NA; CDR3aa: CASSVFGGTLQETQYF; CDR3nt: TGTGCCAGCAGCGTCTTTGGGGGGACTCTCCAAGAGACCCAGTACTTC
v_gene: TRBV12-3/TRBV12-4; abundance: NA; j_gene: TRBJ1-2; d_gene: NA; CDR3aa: CASRLRGLNYGYTF; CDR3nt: TGTGCCAGCAGGTTACGCGGATTAAACTATGGCTACACCTTC
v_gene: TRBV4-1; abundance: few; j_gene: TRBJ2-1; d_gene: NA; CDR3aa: CASSQHPPGFEQFF; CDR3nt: TGCGCCAGCAGCCAACACCCCCCTGGTTTCGAGCAGTTCTTC
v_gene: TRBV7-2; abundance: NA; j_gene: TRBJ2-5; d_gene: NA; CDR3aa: CASSLPPIPTQETQYF; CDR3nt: TGTGCCAGCAGCTTACCGCCCATCCCTACCCAAGAGACCCAGTACTTC
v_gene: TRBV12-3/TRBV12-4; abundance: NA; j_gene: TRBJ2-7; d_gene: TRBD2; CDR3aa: CASSPLFLAGATYEQYF; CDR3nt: TGTGCCAGCAGTCCTCTCTTCCTAGCGGGAGCCACCTACGAGCAGTACTTC
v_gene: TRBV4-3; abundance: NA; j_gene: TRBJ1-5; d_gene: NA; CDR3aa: CASSQDLEVAQHF; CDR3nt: TGCGCCAGCAGCCAAGATCTCGAGGTAGCCCAGCATTTT
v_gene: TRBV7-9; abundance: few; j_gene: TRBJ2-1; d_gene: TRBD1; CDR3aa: CASSPWDRSSNEQFF; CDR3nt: TGTGCCAGCAGCCCTTGGGACAGGAGTTCAAATGAGCAGTTCTTC
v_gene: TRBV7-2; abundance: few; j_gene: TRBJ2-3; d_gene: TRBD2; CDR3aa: CASSTSGGALTQYF; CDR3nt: TGTGCCAGCAGCACTAGCGGGGGGGCATTAACGCAGTATTTT
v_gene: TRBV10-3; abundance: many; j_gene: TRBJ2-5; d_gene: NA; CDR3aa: CASSESVETQYF; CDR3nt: TGTGCCAGCAGTGAGTCGGTAGAGACCCAGTACTTC
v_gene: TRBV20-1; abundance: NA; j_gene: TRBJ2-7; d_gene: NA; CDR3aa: CRRPSAFSYEQYF; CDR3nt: TGCAGACGCCCGAGCGCCTTCTCCTACGAGCAGTACTTC
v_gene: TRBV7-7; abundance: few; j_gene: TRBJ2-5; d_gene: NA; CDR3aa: CASSSTRAVGETQYF; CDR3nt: TGTGCCAGCAGCTCAACCCGGGCGGTTGGAGAGACCCAGTACTTC
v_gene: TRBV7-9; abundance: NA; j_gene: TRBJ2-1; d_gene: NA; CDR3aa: CASNTHLGPPGDEQFF; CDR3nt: TGTGCCAGCAACACCCACCTAGGGCCTCCCGGTGACGAGCAGTTCTTC
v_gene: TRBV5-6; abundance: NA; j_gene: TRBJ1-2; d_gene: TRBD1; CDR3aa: CASSFGTGGANGYTF; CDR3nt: TGTGCCAGCAGCTTCGGGACAGGGGGCGCGAATGGCTACACCTTC
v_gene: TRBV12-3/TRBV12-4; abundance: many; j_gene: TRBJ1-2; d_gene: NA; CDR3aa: CASSPQDYGYTF; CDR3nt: TGTGCCAGCAGCCCACAGGACTATGGCTACACCTTC
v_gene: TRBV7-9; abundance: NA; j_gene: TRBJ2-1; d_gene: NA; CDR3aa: CASSLIEQCF; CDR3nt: TGTGCCAGCAGCTTAATAGAGCAGTGCTTC
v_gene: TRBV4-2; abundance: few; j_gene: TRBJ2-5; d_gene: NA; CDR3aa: CASSQVLEGTQYF; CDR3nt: TGTGCCAGCAGCCAAGTACTAGAGGGGACCCAGTACTTC